Each of the 21 T cell receptor beta chains below was sequenced from the same sample in a study of blood T cell repertoires in COVID-19. The data were produced by immunoSEQ multiplex PCR, yet TCRdb's version contains in-frame clones alone and is incomplete. The table lists 150,000 to 160,000 clones, about four fifths of them singletons. The specimen sequenced was peripheral blood. The source of these receptors is a woman aged 55-69 years with acute or convalescent COVID-19.

The rearrangement joins TRBV2 to TRBJ2-7; D possibly corresponds to TRBD1 (5 bases). The CDR3 extends over 13 amino acids. Germline CDR1 reads SNHLY; CDR2 reads FYNNEI. Trimming stripped 7 bases from V and 3 bases from J, with 13 bases between. In DNA form, the CDR3 reads TGTGCCAGCACTTATCACGACAGCTACGAGCAGTACTTC. Protein sequence: CASTYHDSYEQYF.

The chain couples TRBV11-3 to TRBJ2-3; 7 bases map to TRBD2. The junction had 1 base not matched to a gene; V was cut back by 1 base and J by 6 bases. Germline CDR1 SGHNT, CDR2 YENEEA. This CDR3 comprises 13 residues. CDR3 sequence: CASSLVGGDTQYF. CDR3 sequence (DNA): TGTGCCAGCAGCTTAGTCGGGGGGGATACGCAGTATTTT. The complete variable domain, with remaining parts taken from reference TRBV11-3 and TRBJ2-3, reads EAGVVQSPRYKIIEKKQPVAFWCNPISGHNTLYWYLQNLGQGPELLIRYENEEAVDDSQLPKDRFSAERLKGVDSTLKIQPAELGDSAVYLCASSLVGGDTQYFGPGTRLTVL.

This clone was counted a few times. The chain couples TRBV7-6 to TRBJ1-2; D gene uncertain. The V end lost 5 bases, the J end lost 0 bases, and 13 bases lay between the germline ends. This CDR3 has 15 amino acids. Germline V CDR1 and CDR2: SGHVS, FNYEAQ. The CDR3 region has the DNA TGTGCCAGCAGCCCGAGCCCCAATACTAACTATGGCTACACCTTC. It encodes CASSPSPNTNYGYTF.

The CDR3 sequence is CASSLKSLTGDEAFF. The DNA of the CDR3 is TGCGCCAGCAGCTTGAAATCGTTAACAGGAGATGAAGCTTTCTTT. The chain carries TRBV5-1 and TRBJ1-1; possibly TRBD1 for D (5 bases). The CDR3 consists of 15 residues. Germline V gene data show CDR1 as SGHRS and CDR2 as YFSETQ. The ends were cut back, 1 base at V and 7 bases at J, with 17 bases in the middle.

This clone was observed a few times. This rearrangement joins TRBV12-3 or TRBV12-4 to TRBJ2-1; D might be TRBD1 (6 bases). Trimming took 2 bases from V and 14 from J, leaving 13 bases between them. CDR3 length: 12 amino acids. CDR3 sequence reads: CASSLSSGDKFF. For the CDR3, the DNA is TGTGCCAGCAGTTTATCCTCAGGGGACAAGTTCTTC.

V is TRBV28 and J is TRBJ2-3; 12 nucleotides match TRBD2. The CDR3 length is 19 residues. J was trimmed by 5 bases and V by 4 bases; bases with no gene match: 16. Germline CDR1 reads MDHEN; CDR2 reads SYDVKM. CDR3 residues: CASSSPYRLAGGPEDTQYF. The CDR3 DNA reads as TGTGCCAGCAGTTCCCCATATAGGCTAGCGGGGGGGCCAGAAGATACGCAGTATTTT.

The rearrangement joins TRBV7-6 to TRBJ2-1; TRBD2 agrees at 8 bases. CDR3 length: 20 residues. The V segment lost 2 bases and the J segment 0 bases; nucleotides outside the gene matches: 15. Germline loops: CDR1 SGHVS, CDR2 FNYEAQ. The CDR3 DNA reads as TGTGCCAGCAGCTTACCTGGTGGAGCGGGGGCCCAGAGCTCCTACAATGAGCAGTTCTTC. Translated: CASSLPGGAGAQSSYNEQFF.

The chain employs TRBV7-3 and TRBJ1-2; D perhaps matches TRBD1 (6 bases). The V gene lost 5 bases and the J gene lost 6 bases, with 19 bases spanning the gap. The CDR3 covers 15 residues. Germline V gene data show CDR1 as SGHTA and CDR2 as FQGTGA. The CDR3 coding sequence is TGTGCCAGCAGCAAAAACCGGGGGGCGTCGGATGGCTACACCTTC. Protein: CASSKNRGASDGYTF. Drawing the rest from reference TRBV7-3 and TRBJ1-2, the complete variable domain is GAGVSQTPSNKVTEKGKYVELRCDPISGHTALYWYRQSLGQGPEFLIYFQGTGAADDSGLPNDRFFAVRPEGSVSTLKIQRTERGDSAVYLCASSKNRGASDGYTFGSGTRLTVV.

This chain connects TRBV3-1 (or the pseudogene TRBV3-2) to TRBJ1-2; a possible D gene is TRBD1 (5 bases). Trimming stripped 7 bases from V and 4 bases from J, with 10 bases between. The CDR3 covers 12 residues. Germline-derived CDR1 and CDR2 are LGHDT and YNNKEL (reference sequence). CDR3: CASTQGPYGYTF. CDR3 nucleotide sequence: TGTGCCAGCACCCAGGGCCCCTATGGCTACACCTTC.

This clone was found a few times. The rearrangement joins TRBV7-3 to TRBJ1-1, with 9 nucleotides matching TRBD1. Germline values: CDR1 SGHTA, CDR2 FQGTGA. The junction had 14 bases not matched to a gene; V was cut back by 5 bases and J by 10 bases. CDR3 length: 15 residues. The CDR3 DNA reads as TGTGCCAGCAGCCCTCCCCTTAAGACAGGGGGTGTAGCTTTCTTT. Protein product: CASSPPLKTGGVAFF.

V is TRBV6-5 and J is TRBJ1-6; no clear D. Trimming took 8 bases from V and 0 from J, leaving 8 bases between them. Germline V CDR1 and CDR2: MNHEY, SVGAGI. The CDR3 runs to 14 residues. The CDR3 DNA sequence: TGTGCCAGCTCGCCGAGCTCCTATAATTCACCCCTCCACTTT. This translates into CASSPSSYNSPLHF.

This sequence joins TRBV4-2 and TRBJ2-1; D perhaps matches TRBD2 (6 bases). The CDR3 length is 17 residues. The V and J ends lost 0 bases and 0 bases respectively, with 12 bases between them. CDR1 LGHNA and CDR2 YNFKEQ come from the germline V gene. CDR3 in DNA: TGTGCCAGCAGCCAAGAAGGACTATCCAACTCCTACAATGAGCAGTTCTTC. Its protein is CASSQEGLSNSYNEQFF.

The rearrangement joins TRBV7-3 to TRBJ1-2; possible D gene TRBD1, 5 bases. CDR1 and CDR2 (germline): SGHTA, FQGTGA. Trimming cost V 5 bases and J 8 bases, with 18 bases left between them. The CDR3 length is 14 residues. The CDR3 spells CASSPKGGAGGYTF. For the CDR3, the DNA is TGTGCCAGCAGCCCTAAGGGCGGGGCCGGGGGCTACACCTTC. The variable domain in full, completed from reference TRBV7-3 and TRBJ1-2, reads GAGVSQTPSNKVTEKGKYVELRCDPISGHTALYWYRQSLGQGPEFLIYFQGTGAADDSGLPNDRFFAVRPEGSVSTLKIQRTERGDSAVYLCASSPKGGAGGYTFGSGTRLTVV.

V and J are TRBV6-5 and TRBJ1-5; 7 bases are shared with TRBD1. After removal of 0 bases from V and 5 bases from J, the junction contained 7 bases not matched to a gene. The germline V gene encodes CDR1 MNHEY and CDR2 SVGAGI. CDR3 length equals 16 residues. The CDR3 protein is CASSYSAEGADQPQHF. The CDR3 DNA follows: TGTGCCAGCAGTTACTCAGCTGAGGGGGCAGATCAGCCCCAGCATTTT.

Here the CDR3 DNA reads TGTGCCAGCAGCCGCTCGACAGGGGGAAATGAAAAACTGTTTTTT. As protein: CASSRSTGGNEKLFF. The chain carries TRBV3-1 (or the pseudogene TRBV3-2) and TRBJ1-4; 9 bases align to TRBD1. V lost 4 bases to trimming and J lost 5 bases; unmatched junction nucleotides: 5. This CDR3 comprises 15 residues. From germline, CDR1 is LGHDT and CDR2 YNNKEL (reference sequence).

This rearrangement joins TRBV10-2 to TRBJ1-2; the match to TRBD1 covers 7 bases. CDR1 and CDR2 from the germline V gene are WSHSY and SAAADI. V dropped 8 bases and J dropped 2; count of bases not matched to a gene: 8. CDR3 size: 14 residues. In nucleotides, the CDR3 is TGCGCCAGCGGAACCATACAGGGGAACTATGGCTACACCTTC. Translation gives CASGTIQGNYGYTF.

The chain uses TRBV5-4 and TRBJ2-7; 7 nucleotides align to TRBD2. Per germline, CDR1 SGHNT and CDR2 YYREEE (reference sequence). The CDR3 totals 13 residues. J gave up 7 bases and V 5 bases, and 9 bases lay outside the gene matches. For the CDR3, the DNA is TGTGCCAGCAGTACACAACCCGGGGGGGAGCAGTACTTC. This sequence encodes CASSTQPGGEQYF.

The J gene is TRBJ1-1, the V gene TRBV6-1; D possibly corresponds to TRBD1 (5 bases). V lost 2 bases, J lost 7 bases, and 8 bases lay in between. This CDR3 contains 12 residues. The germline gives CDR1 MNHNS, CDR2 SASEGT. CDR3 amino acids: CASSERGVEAFF. DNA for the CDR3: TGTGCCAGCAGTGAACGGGGGGTTGAAGCTTTCTTT.

The chain couples TRBV19 to TRBJ1-2; 8 bases line up with TRBD1. In germline, CDR1 is LNHDA, CDR2 SQIVND (reference sequence). This CDR3 contains 17 residues. V shed 3 bases and J 2 bases; nucleotides not matched to a gene: 11. CDR3 protein: CASSMGALTGGNYGYTF. Written as DNA, the CDR3 is TGTGCCAGTAGTATGGGGGCTCTTACAGGGGGAAACTATGGCTACACCTTC.

Here the CDR3 reads CASSNLGGVWVQNTEAFF. Here the CDR3 DNA reads TGTGCCAGCAGCAACCTAGGAGGGGTGTGGGTGCAGAACACTGAAGCTTTCTTT. The chain recombines TRBV28 with TRBJ1-1; the D gene is possibly TRBD1 (5 bases). Trimming left V 6 bases short and J 1 base short, with 24 bases between. This CDR3 contains 18 residues. Looked up from germline, CDR1 is MDHEN and CDR2 is SYDVKM. Variable domain in full (rest from reference TRBV28 and TRBJ1-1): DVKVTQSSRYLVKRTGEKVFLECVQDMDHENMFWYRQDPGLGLRLIYFSYDVKMKEKGDIPEGYSVSREKKERFSLILESASTNQTSMYLCASSNLGGVWVQNTEAFFGQGTRLTVV.

This chain connects TRBV3-1 (or the pseudogene TRBV3-2) to TRBJ2-7; 9 bases align to TRBD1. V shed 0 bases, J shed 6 bases, and the junction held 6 bases outside the gene matches. CDR3 length: 15 residues. CDR1 is LGHDT and CDR2 is YNNKEL in the germline V gene (reference sequence). The chain's CDR3 is CASSQEGQGKSEQYV. Here the CDR3 DNA reads TGTGCCAGCAGCCAAGAGGGACAGGGTAAGAGCGAGCAGTACGTC.